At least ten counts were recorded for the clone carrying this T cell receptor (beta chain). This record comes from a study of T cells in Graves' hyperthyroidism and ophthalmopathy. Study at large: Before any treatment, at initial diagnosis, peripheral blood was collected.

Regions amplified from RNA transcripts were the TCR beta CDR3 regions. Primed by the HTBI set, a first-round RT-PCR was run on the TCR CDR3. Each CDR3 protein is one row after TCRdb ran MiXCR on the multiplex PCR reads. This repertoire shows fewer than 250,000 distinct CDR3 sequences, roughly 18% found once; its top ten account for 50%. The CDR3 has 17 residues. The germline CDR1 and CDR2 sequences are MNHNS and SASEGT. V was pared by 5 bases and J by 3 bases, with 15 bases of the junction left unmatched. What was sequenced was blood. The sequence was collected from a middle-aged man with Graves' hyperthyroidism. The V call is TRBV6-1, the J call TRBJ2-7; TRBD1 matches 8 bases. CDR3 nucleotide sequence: TGTGCCAGCAGTTTCGTCTCAGGAGGACAGGGCCTCTACGAGCAGTACTTC. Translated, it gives CASSFVSGGQGLYEQYF.